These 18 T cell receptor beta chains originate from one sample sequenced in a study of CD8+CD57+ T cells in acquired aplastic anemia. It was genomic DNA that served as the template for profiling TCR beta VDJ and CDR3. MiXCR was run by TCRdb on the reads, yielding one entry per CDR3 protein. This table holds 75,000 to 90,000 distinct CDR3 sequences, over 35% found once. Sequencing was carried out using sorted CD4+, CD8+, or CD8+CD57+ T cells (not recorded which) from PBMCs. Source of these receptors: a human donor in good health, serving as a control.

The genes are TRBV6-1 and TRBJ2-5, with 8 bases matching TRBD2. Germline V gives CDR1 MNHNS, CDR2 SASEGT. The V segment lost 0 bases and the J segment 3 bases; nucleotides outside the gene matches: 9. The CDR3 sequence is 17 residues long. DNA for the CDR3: TGTGCCAGCAGTGAAGCGACGGTAGCGGGAAATGAAGAGACCCAGTACTTC. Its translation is CASSEATVAGNEETQYF.

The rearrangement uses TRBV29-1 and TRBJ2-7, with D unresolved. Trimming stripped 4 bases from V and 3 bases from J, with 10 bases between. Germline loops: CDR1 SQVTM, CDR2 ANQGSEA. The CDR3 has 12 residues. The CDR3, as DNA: TGCAGCGTTGGTGGCAGCTTCTACGAGCAGTACTTC. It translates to CSVGGSFYEQYF.

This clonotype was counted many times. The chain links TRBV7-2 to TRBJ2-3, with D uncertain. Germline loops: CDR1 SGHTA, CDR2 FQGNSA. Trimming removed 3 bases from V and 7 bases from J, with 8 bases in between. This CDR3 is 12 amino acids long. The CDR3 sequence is CASSFDSNTQYF. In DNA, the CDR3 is TGTGCCAGCAGCTTTGACTCAAATACGCAGTATTTT. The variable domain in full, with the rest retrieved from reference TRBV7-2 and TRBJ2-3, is GAGVSQSPSNKVTEKGKDVELRCDPISGHTALYWYRQSLGQGLEFLIYFQGNSAPDKSGLPSDRFSAERTGGSVSTLTIQRTQQEDSAVYLCASSFDSNTQYFGPGTRLTVL.

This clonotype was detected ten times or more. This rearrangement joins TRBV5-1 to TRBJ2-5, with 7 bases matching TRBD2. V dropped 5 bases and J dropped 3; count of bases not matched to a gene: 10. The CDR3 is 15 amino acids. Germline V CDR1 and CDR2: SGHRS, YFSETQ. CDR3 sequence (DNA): TGCGCCAGCAGACGGACTAGGCTTGTAGAAGAGACCCAGTACTTC. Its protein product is CASRRTRLVEETQYF.

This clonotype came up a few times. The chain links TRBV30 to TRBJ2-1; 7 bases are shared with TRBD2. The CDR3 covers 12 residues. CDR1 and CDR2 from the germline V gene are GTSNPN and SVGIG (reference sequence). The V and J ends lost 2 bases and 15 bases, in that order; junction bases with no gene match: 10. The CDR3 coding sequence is TGTGCCTGGAGTCTCGAGGGCGGGAGTCTGTTCTTC. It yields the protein CAWSLEGGSLFF.

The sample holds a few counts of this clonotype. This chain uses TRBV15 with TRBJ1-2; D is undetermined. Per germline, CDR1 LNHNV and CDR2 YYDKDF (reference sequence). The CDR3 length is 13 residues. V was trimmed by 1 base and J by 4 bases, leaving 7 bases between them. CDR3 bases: TGTGCCACCAGCAGAGGGGAGGCCTATGGCTACACCTTC. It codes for CATSRGEAYGYTF.

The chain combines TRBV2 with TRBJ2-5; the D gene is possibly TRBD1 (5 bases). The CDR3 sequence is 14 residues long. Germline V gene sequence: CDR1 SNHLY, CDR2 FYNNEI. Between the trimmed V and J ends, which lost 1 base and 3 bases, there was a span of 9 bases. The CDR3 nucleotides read TGTGCCAGCAGTGAAGATGAAGGGGAAGAGACCCAGTACTTC. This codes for CASSEDEGEETQYF.

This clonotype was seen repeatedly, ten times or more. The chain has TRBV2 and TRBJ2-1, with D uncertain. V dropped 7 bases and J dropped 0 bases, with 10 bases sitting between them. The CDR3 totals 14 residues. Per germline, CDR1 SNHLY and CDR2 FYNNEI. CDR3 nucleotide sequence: TGTGCCAGCATTGACTCGAGCTCCTACAATGAGCAGTTCTTC. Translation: CASIDSSSYNEQFF.

DNA of the CDR3: TGCGCCAGCAGCTACGGACAGGGGACAGACAATGAGCAGTTCTTC. This codes for CASSYGQGTDNEQFF. The chain couples TRBV4-1 to TRBJ2-1; 9 bases align to TRBD1. Germline assignment: CDR1 MGHRA and CDR2 YSYEKL. CDR3 length: 15 residues. The trim removed 5 bases at V and 5 bases at J, leaving 7 bases unmatched.

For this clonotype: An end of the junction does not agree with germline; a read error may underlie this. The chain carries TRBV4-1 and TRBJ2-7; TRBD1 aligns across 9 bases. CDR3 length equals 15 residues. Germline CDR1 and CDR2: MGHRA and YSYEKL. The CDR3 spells CASGQVGTGLYEQCF. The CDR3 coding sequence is TGCGCCAGCGGCCAAGTAGGGACAGGGCTGTACGAGCAGTGCTTC.

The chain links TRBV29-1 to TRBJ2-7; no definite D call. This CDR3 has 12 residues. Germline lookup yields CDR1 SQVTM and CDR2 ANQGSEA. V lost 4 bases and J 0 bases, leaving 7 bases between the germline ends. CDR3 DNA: TGCAGCGTTGGACCCAGCTCCTACGAGCAGTACTTC. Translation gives CSVGPSSYEQYF.

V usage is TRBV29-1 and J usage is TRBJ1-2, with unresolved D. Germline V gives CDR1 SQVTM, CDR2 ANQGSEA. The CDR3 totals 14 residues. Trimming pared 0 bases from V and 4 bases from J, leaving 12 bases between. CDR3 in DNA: TGCAGCGTTGAAGAATCGGGTTTTGGCTATGGCTACACCTTC. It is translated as CSVEESGFGYGYTF.

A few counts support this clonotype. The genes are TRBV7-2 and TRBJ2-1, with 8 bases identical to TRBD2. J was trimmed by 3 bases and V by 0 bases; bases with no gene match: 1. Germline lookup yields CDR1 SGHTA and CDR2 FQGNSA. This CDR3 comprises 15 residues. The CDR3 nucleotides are TGTGCCAGCAGCTTAGCAGCGGGGGTCTACAATGAGCAGTTCTTC. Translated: CASSLAAGVYNEQFF.

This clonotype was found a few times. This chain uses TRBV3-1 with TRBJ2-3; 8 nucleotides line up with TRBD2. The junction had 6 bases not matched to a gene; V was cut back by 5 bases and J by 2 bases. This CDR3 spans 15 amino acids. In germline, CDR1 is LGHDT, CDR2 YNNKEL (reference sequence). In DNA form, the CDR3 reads TGTGCCAGCAGCGGGAGCGGGGGAGACACAGATACGCAGTATTTT. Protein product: CASSGSGGDTDTQYF.

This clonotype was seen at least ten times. In nucleotides, the CDR3 is TGTGCTTCCTCCCCAATGGGGGAGACCCAGTACTTC. This translates into CASSPMGETQYF. The rearrangement uses TRBV12-5 and TRBJ2-5; no firm D call. The V end was cut by 11 bases, the J end by 5 bases, with 15 bases between. The germline gives CDR1 LGHNT, CDR2 FRNRAP. CDR3 length: 12 residues.

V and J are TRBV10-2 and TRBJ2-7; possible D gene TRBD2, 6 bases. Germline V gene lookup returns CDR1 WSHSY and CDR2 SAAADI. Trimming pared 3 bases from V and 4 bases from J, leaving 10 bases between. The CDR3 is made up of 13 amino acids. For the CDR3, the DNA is TGCGCCAGCAGTGATTGGGGACTGTACGAGCAGTACTTC. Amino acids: CASSDWGLYEQYF.

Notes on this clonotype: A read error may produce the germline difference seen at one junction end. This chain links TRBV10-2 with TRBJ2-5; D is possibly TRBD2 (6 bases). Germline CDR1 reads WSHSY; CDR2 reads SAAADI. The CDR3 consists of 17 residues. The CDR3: CASQDVWGESSADTQYF. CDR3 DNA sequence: TGCGCCAGCCAGGACGTATGGGGGGAGTCTAGCGCAGATACGCAGTATTTC.

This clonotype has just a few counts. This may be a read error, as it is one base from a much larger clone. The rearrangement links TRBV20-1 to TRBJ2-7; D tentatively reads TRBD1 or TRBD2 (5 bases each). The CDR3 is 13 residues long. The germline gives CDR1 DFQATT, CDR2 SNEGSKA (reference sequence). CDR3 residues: CSASRGVSHEQYF. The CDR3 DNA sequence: TGCAGTGCTTCAAGGGGAGTCTCCCACGAGCAGTACTTC.